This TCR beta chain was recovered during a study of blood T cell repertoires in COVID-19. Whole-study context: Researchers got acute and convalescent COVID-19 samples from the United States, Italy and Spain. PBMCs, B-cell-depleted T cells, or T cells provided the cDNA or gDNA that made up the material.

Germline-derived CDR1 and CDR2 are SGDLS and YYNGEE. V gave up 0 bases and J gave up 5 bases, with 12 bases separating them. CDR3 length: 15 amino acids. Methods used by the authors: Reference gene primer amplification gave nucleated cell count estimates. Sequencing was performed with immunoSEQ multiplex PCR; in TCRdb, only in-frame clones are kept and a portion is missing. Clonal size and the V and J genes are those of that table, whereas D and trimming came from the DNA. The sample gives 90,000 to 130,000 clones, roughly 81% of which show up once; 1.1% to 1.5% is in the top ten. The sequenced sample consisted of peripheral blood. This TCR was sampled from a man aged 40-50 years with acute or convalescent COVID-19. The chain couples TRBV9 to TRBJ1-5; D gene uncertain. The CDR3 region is CASSVGVGLHQPQHF. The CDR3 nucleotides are TGTGCCAGCAGCGTAGGCGTAGGACTACATCAGCCCCAGCATTTT.